This TCR beta chain was recovered during a study of T cells in Graves' hyperthyroidism and ophthalmopathy. Hyperthyroidism of Graves' type that showed no ophthalmopathy progression within 18 months was stable. TCR beta CDR3 regions were amplified from RNA transcripts. An initial round of RT-PCR targeting the TCR CDR3 relied on the HTBI primer set. TCRdb fed the multiplex PCR reads into MiXCR, producing one record per CDR3 protein. The table includes roughly 570,000 distinct CDR3 sequences, more than 45% detected once. Germline CDR1 DFQATT, CDR2 SNEGSKA (reference sequence). This CDR3 is 14 amino acids long. V dropped 6 bases and J dropped 2 bases, with 16 bases sitting between them.

The genes are TRBV20-1 and TRBJ1-1; D is possibly TRBD1 (6 bases). Source material: peripheral blood or thyroid tissue (not recorded which). The TCR was taken from a woman younger than 35 with Graves' hyperthyroidism. The CDR3 DNA reads as TGCAGTGCGGAAACGGACAGCACCAACACTGAAGCTTTCTTT. Protein: CSAETDSTNTEAFF.